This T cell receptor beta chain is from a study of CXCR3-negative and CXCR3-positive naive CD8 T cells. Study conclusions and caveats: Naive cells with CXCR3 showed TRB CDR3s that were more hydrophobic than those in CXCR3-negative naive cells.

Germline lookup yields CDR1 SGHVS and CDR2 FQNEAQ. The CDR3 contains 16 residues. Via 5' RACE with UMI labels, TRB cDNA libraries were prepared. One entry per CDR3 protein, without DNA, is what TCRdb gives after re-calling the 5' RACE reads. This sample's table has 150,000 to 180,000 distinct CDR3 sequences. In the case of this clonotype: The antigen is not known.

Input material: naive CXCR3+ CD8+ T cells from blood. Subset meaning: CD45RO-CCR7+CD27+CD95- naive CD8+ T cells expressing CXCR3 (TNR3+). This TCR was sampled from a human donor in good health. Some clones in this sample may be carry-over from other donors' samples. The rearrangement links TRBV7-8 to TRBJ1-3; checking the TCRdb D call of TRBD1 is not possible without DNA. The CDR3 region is CASRIGLQGSSDTIYF.